This passage covers 29 T cell receptor beta chains from one sample sequenced in a study of blood T cells in healthy people across ages. Primers used in a second PCR of about 7 to 12 cycles were a sample-barcoded 5' primer and a J-beta primer mix. MiXCR, applied by TCRdb to the 5' RACE reads, yields one record per CDR3 protein. The data show 1,300,000 or so distinct CDR3 sequences, around 59% seen once. Sequencing was performed on blood. The receptors shown here come from a man younger than 30 in good health.

V usage is TRBV20-1 and J usage is TRBJ2-7; D unresolved. The germline gives CDR1 DFQATT, CDR2 SNEGSKA (reference sequence). The CDR3 extends over 13 amino acids. Deletions cut 6 bases from V and 1 base from J, with 13 bases between. CDR3 sequence: CSAVAVGSYEQYF. In DNA form, the CDR3 reads TGCAGTGCCGTGGCAGTCGGGTCCTACGAGCAGTACTTC.

The chain employs TRBV4-2 and TRBJ2-5; maybe TRBD2 (6 bases). The V and J ends lost 0 bases and 5 bases respectively, with 13 bases between them. This CDR3 comprises 15 residues. Germline V CDR1 and CDR2: LGHNA, YNFKEQ. The chain's CDR3 is CASSQDIGLAETQYF. The DNA for the CDR3 is TGTGCCAGCAGCCAAGATATAGGCCTAGCGGAGACCCAGTACTTC.

This chain connects TRBV20-1 to TRBJ2-5; 12 bases are a match to TRBD2. Matching the DNA end better, TRBJ2-7 makes the J call doubtful. CDR1 and CDR2 (germline): DFQATT, SNEGSKA (reference sequence). CDR3 length: 15 amino acids. CDR3 protein: CSADVGTSGSFEQYF. DNA for the CDR3: TGCAGTGCCGATGTGGGGACTAGCGGGTCTTTCGAGCAGTACTTC.

This clonotype has ten or more counts. This sequence joins TRBV6-5 and TRBJ2-7, with 7 bases that match TRBD1. This CDR3 is built from 14 residues. CDR1 is MNHEY and CDR2 is SVGAGI in the germline V gene. Trimming at V came to 5 bases and at J to 5 bases, leaving 9 bases not matched to a gene. The chain's CDR3 is CASSVTGVADEQYF. CDR3 DNA sequence: TGTGCCAGCAGTGTAACAGGGGTGGCCGACGAGCAGTACTTC.

The chain combines TRBV6-2 or TRBV6-3 with TRBJ1-3; D remains unclear. The germline gives CDR1 MNHEY, CDR2 SVGEGT. Trimming removed 5 bases from V and 0 bases from J, with 8 bases in between. The CDR3 spans 14 residues. The CDR3 DNA reads as TGTGCCAGCAGTCCCAGCACCTCTGGAAACACCATATATTTT. Its protein is CASSPSTSGNTIYF.

This chain joins TRBV5-6 and TRBJ2-5; possibly TRBD2 for D (6 bases). CDR3 length: 16 amino acids. Looked up from germline, CDR1 is SGHDT and CDR2 is YYEEEE. V lost 0 bases and J lost 7, with 19 bases in between. This CDR3 is CASSLVPGLWEVTQYF. CDR3 sequence (DNA): TGTGCCAGCAGCTTGGTCCCCGGGCTCTGGGAGGTGACCCAGTACTTC.

This clonotype occurred a few times. V and J are TRBV15 and TRBJ2-1; D is possibly TRBD2 (7 bases). There are 17 residues in the CDR3. Germline loops: CDR1 LNHNV, CDR2 YYDKDF (reference sequence). V was shortened by 1 base and J by 0 bases, with 13 bases between the two germline ends. CDR3 region: CATSRAGGSSSYNEQFF. CDR3 nucleotides: TGTGCCACCAGCAGAGCGGGGGGCTCCAGCTCCTACAATGAGCAGTTCTTC.

The rearrangement uses TRBV14 and TRBJ1-2, with D possibly matching TRBD1 (5 bases). With 0 bases removed from V and 5 bases from J, the gap between germline ends came to 10 bases. The CDR3 runs 14 residues. The germline V gene has CDR1 SGHDN and CDR2 FVKESK. Here the CDR3 reads CASSQDRQRYGYTF. Written as DNA, the CDR3 is TGTGCCAGCAGCCAAGACAGACAGAGGTATGGCTACACCTTC. Looking up the rest from reference TRBV14 and TRBJ1-2 gives the full variable domain: EAGVTQFPSHSVIEKGQTVTLRCDPISGHDNLYWYRRVMGKEIKFLLHFVKESKQDESGMPNNRFLAERTGGTYSTLKVQPAELEDSGVYFCASSQDRQRYGYTFGSGTRLTVV.

J is TRBJ1-3 and V is TRBV5-5; a weak D match, TRBD1 (5 bases). CDR1 is SGHKS, CDR2 YYEKEE, per germline (reference sequence). The germline V and J ends were trimmed by 4 bases and 0 bases, with 11 bases remaining between them. There are 15 residues in the CDR3. The DNA for the CDR3 is TGTGCCAGCAGCGCGGGGACCTCCTCTGGAAACACCATATATTTT. This sequence encodes CASSAGTSSGNTIYF.

This clonotype was counted only a few times. J is TRBJ2-5 and V is TRBV2; 7 nucleotides match TRBD2. CDR3 size: 15 residues. V trimming: 0 bases; J trimming: 3 bases; junction bases outside the gene matches: 4. CDR1 and CDR2 (germline): SNHLY, FYNNEI. CDR3 residues: CASSEAGAGEETQYF. The CDR3 region has the DNA TGTGCCAGCAGTGAAGCTGGCGCGGGAGAAGAGACCCAGTACTTC.

This clonotype was detected only once. The chain joins TRBV6-1 to TRBJ1-1; D ambiguous. Trimming stripped 1 base from V and 0 bases from J, with 18 bases between. The germline gives CDR1 MNHNS, CDR2 SASEGT. The CDR3 consists of 18 residues. In nucleotides, the CDR3 is TGTGCCAGCAGTGAAGGCCGGGGATTTCCGACTATGAACACTGAAGCTTTCTTT. This translates into CASSEGRGFPTMNTEAFF.

There are a few counts of this clonotype. The genes are TRBV4-1 and TRBJ2-1; TRBD2 aligns across 10 bases. This CDR3 region has 15 residues. The V segment lost 4 bases and the J segment 6 bases; nucleotides outside the gene matches: 6. Germline-derived CDR1 and CDR2 are MGHRA and YSYEKL. The CDR3 sequence: CASSRGLAVLNEQFF. The CDR3 DNA reads as TGCGCCAGCAGCCGCGGACTAGCGGTTCTCAATGAGCAGTTCTTC.

The chain joins TRBV27 to TRBJ2-2, with 9 nucleotides matching TRBD1. This CDR3 contains 16 residues. Germline CDR1 reads MNHEY; CDR2 reads SMNVEV (reference sequence). J lost 6 bases, V lost 3 bases, and 8 bases had no gene match. CDR3 coding DNA: TGTGCCAGCAGTTTTAAAGGGACAGGGTATCCCGGGGAGCTGTTTTTT. This translates into CASSFKGTGYPGELFF.

The chain has TRBV7-9 and TRBJ2-3; a possible D gene is TRBD1 (6 bases). V lost 2 bases, J lost 4 bases, and 13 bases lay in between. Germline CDR1 is SEHNR and CDR2 is FQNEAQ (reference sequence). The CDR3 runs to 15 residues. The CDR3 DNA reads TGTGCCAGCAGCTTAAGGTCAGGGGACGCAGATACGCAGTATTTT. It yields the protein CASSLRSGDADTQYF.

This chain connects TRBV20-1 to TRBJ1-6; D unclear. The CDR3 is 14 residues long. Between the trimmed V and J ends, which lost 7 bases and 0 bases, there was a span of 10 bases. Germline V gives CDR1 DFQATT, CDR2 SNEGSKA (reference sequence). The CDR3 is CSGSASSYNSPLHF. The CDR3 DNA reads TGCAGTGGCAGCGCTAGCTCCTATAATTCACCCCTCCACTTT.

The J gene is TRBJ1-5, the V gene TRBV4-1, with a tentative D call TRBD1 (5 bases). The CDR3 is 16 residues long. The germline CDR1 and CDR2 sequences are MGHRA and YSYEKL. Trimming took off 1 base at V and 2 bases at J, with 12 bases between the two ends. The CDR3 here is CASSQGGALGNQPQHF. In DNA form, the CDR3 reads TGCGCCAGCAGCCAAGGAGGGGCCCTTGGCAATCAGCCCCAGCATTTT.

The chain couples TRBV11-2 to TRBJ2-1; D gene ambiguous. The CDR3 runs 11 residues. Trimming took off 2 bases at V and 9 bases at J, with 5 bases between the two ends. Germline V CDR1 and CDR2: SGHAT, FQNNGV. CDR3: CASSLIAEQFF. CDR3 DNA sequence: TGTGCCAGCAGCTTAATCGCTGAGCAGTTCTTC.

This clonotype was recorded only once. The chain combines TRBV7-8 with TRBJ2-7; 8 bases match TRBD1. The V and J ends lost 5 bases and 6 bases, in that order; junction bases with no gene match: 12. Germline V CDR1 and CDR2: SGHVS, FQNEAQ. CDR3 length: 15 amino acids. The CDR3 coding sequence is TGTGCCAGCAGCCTCCCCGGGACAGGCCCCGGCGAGCAGTACTTC. Its translation is CASSLPGTGPGEQYF.

This chain links TRBV25-1 with TRBJ2-1; D not certain. The ends were cut back, 8 bases at V and 8 bases at J, with 10 bases in the middle. CDR3 length equals 11 residues. The V gene's germline CDR1 is MGHDK and CDR2 SYGVNS. CDR3 coding DNA: TGTGCCAGCCACTATGTCGATGAGCAGTTCTTC. Residues: CASHYVDEQFF.

DNA for the CDR3: TGTGCCAGCAGCTTAGTGTCTCTCGGGGCAGGGAACACCGGGGAGCTGTTTTTT. Its protein is CASSLVSLGAGNTGELFF. The chain joins TRBV7-2 to TRBJ2-2; the D call may be TRBD1 or TRBD2 (5 bases each). Germline assignment: CDR1 SGHTA and CDR2 FQGNSA. The CDR3 extends over 18 amino acids. V was clipped by 1 base and J by 1 base, with 16 bases between them.

This rearrangement joins TRBV4-1 to TRBJ2-5, with a tentative D call TRBD1 (6 bases). Trimming left V 2 bases short and J 1 base short, with 11 bases between. The CDR3 totals 15 residues. Germline V gene lookup returns CDR1 MGHRA and CDR2 YSYEKL. The CDR3 sequence is CASSQTQGSQETQYF. CDR3 nucleotide sequence: TGCGCCAGCAGCCAAACACAGGGATCCCAAGAGACCCAGTACTTC.

This chain uses TRBV3-1 with TRBJ2-7; a weak D match, TRBD2 (6 bases). The J call is uncertain, as TRBJ2-5 better fits the DNA end. The germline CDR1 and CDR2 sequences are LGHDT and YNNKEL (reference sequence). The CDR3 is 15 residues long. DNA for the CDR3: TGTGCCAGCAGCCAAGATGGGAAACTAGCCCAGACCCAGTACTTC. Protein: CASSQDGKLAQTQYF.

This chain uses TRBV10-3 with TRBJ2-1; the match to TRBD2 covers 14 bases. The V segment lost 4 bases and the J segment 9 bases; nucleotides outside the gene matches: 8. The V gene's germline CDR1 is ENHRY and CDR2 SYGVKD. The CDR3 is 16 amino acids. The CDR3: CAISGTSGRPLGEQFF. CDR3 sequence (DNA): TGTGCCATCAGTGGGACTAGCGGGAGGCCCCTCGGTGAGCAGTTCTTC.

The J gene is TRBJ2-7, the V gene TRBV6-2 or TRBV6-3, with 10 bases aligning to TRBD2. V trimming: 7 bases; J trimming: 2 bases; junction bases outside the gene matches: 8. The germline V gene encodes CDR1 MNHEY and CDR2 SVGEGT. This CDR3 is 15 amino acids long. The CDR3 loop reads CASKWGTSETYEQYF. In nucleotides, the CDR3 is TGTGCCAGCAAGTGGGGGACTAGCGAGACCTACGAGCAGTACTTC.

The J gene is TRBJ1-1, the V gene TRBV28, with 7 bases lining up with TRBD1. The germline V gene has CDR1 MDHEN and CDR2 SYDVKM. J gave up 3 bases and V 6 bases, and 13 bases lay outside the gene matches. The CDR3 covers 16 residues. CDR3 DNA: TGTGCCAGCAGCCCTGCTCCGGGACAGAAACACACTGAAGCTTTCTTT. It yields the protein CASSPAPGQKHTEAFF.

CDR3 nucleotide sequence: TGTGCCTGGAGTAAGGGATCTAGCGGCTACGAGCAGTACTTC. Its translation is CAWSKGSSGYEQYF. The chain links TRBV30 to TRBJ2-7; 7 bases match TRBD2. Trimming removed 2 bases from V and 3 bases from J; junction bases left unmatched: 7. This CDR3 contains 14 residues. Germline V lookup: CDR1 GTSNPN, CDR2 SVGIG (reference sequence). The whole variable domain, remainder taken from reference TRBV30 and TRBJ2-7, is SQTIHQWPATLVQPVGSPLSLECTVEGTSNPNLYWYRQAAGRGLQLLFYSVGIGQISSEVPQNLSASRPQDRQFILSSKKLLLSDSGFYLCAWSKGSSGYEQYFGPGTRLTVT.

This clonotype was recorded a few times. This chain uses TRBV7-2 with TRBJ1-6; D uncertain. CDR1 and CDR2 from the germline V gene are SGHTA and FQGNSA. The CDR3 is 13 amino acids. The V gene lost 2 bases and the J gene lost 8 bases, with 7 bases spanning the gap. The CDR3 nucleotides read TGTGCCAGCAGCTTATGGTCCGATTCACCCCTCCACTTT. The encoded protein is CASSLWSDSPLHF.

The chain joins TRBV20-1 to TRBJ1-1; D gene ambiguous. V shed 3 bases and J shed 5 bases, with 7 bases lying between them. CDR1 DFQATT and CDR2 SNEGSKA come from the germline V gene (reference sequence). This CDR3 comprises 11 residues. For the CDR3, the DNA is TGCAGTGCTAGGGAGTGGACTGAAGCTTTCTTT. This translates into CSAREWTEAFF.

This clonotype was observed a handful of times. CDR3 DNA sequence: TGTGCCAGCAGAAGAGGTAACACAGATACGCAGTATTTT. This encodes CASRRGNTDTQYF. This sequence joins TRBV27 and TRBJ2-3; D is unresolved. Germline values: CDR1 MNHEY, CDR2 SMNVEV (reference sequence). This CDR3 region has 13 residues. Trimming stripped 6 bases from V and 2 bases from J, with 9 bases between.